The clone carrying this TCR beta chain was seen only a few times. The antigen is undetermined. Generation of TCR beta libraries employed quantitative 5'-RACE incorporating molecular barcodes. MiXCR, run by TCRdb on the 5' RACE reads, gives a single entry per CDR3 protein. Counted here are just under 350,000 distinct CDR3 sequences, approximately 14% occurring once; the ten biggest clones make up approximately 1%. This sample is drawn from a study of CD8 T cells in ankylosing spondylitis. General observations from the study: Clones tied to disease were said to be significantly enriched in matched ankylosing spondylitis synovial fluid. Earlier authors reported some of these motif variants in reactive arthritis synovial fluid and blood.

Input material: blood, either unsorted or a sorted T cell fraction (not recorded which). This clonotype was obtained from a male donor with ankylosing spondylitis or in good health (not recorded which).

The CDR3 loop reads CASSLGDRVGGNEQFF. The CDR3 nucleotides are TGTGCCAGCAGCTTAGGGGACAGGGTTGGGGGCAATGAGCAGTTCTTC. The J gene is TRBJ2-1, the V gene TRBV11-3; 9 bases align to TRBD1. The germline gives CDR1 SGHNT, CDR2 YENEEA. The CDR3 runs 16 residues. Losses at the gene ends were 1 base for V and 6 bases for J; bases not matched to a gene: 7.